This TCR beta chain was identified in a study of blood T cell repertoires in COVID-19. This CDR3 has 15 residues. J gave up 7 bases and V 5 bases, and 9 bases lay outside the gene matches. Germline CDR1 MDHEN, CDR2 SYDVKM. Generated by immunoSEQ multiplex PCR, the TCRdb table keeps only in-frame clones and is missing some. The sample lists about 91,000 clones, about 80% occurring once. The source material was peripheral blood. The TCR sequence derives from a man aged 65 to 79 with acute or convalescent COVID-19. V gene TRBV28 combines with J gene TRBJ2-7; 12 bases are shared with TRBD1. CDR3 sequence (DNA): TGTGCCAGCAGTGGGACAGGGGGCTACTACGAGGAGCAGTACGTC. Translation: CASSGTGGYYEEQYV.